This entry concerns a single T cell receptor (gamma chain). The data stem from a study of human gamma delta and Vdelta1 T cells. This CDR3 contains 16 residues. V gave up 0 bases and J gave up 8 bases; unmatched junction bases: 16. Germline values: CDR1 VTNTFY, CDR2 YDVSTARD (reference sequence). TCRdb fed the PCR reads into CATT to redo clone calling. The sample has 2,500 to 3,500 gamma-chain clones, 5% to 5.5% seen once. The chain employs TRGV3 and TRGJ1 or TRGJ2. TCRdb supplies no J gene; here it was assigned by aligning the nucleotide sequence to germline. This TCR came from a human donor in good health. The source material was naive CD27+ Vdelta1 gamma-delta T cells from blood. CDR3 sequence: CATWDRRAPLSDKKLF. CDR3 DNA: TGTGCCACCTGGGACAGGCGGGCCCCTCTGAGTGATAAGAAACTCTTT.